This T cell receptor (beta chain) was sequenced during a study of control samples from healthy donors and cancer patients. The protocol was immunoSEQ multiplex PCR, while the TCRdb copy is restricted to in-frame clones and leaves out a portion. The sample records over 70,000 clones, about 89% being singletons. CDR1 is LNHNV and CDR2 is YYDKDF in the germline V gene (reference sequence). The V gene lost 0 bases and the J gene lost 5 bases, with 19 bases spanning the gap. The length of the CDR3 is 17 residues. The source of this sequence is a woman in her 50s with colorectal cancer. Source material: PBMCs. The gene calls are TRBV15 and TRBJ2-5; D possibly corresponds to TRBD2 (5 bases). CDR3 coding DNA: TGTGCCACCAGCAGAGATTGGGCCGAGGGCAGACGGGAGACCCAGTACTTC. Protein product: CATSRDWAEGRRETQYF.